This note documents a single T cell receptor (beta chain) sequence. Its specificity is not known. This entry belongs to a study of cytomegalovirus exposure and HLA in healthy donors. Study at large: T cells numbering around 190 million yielded 95 million to 140 million unique TCR beta sequences in an earlier analysis.

PCR used 60 Vbeta primers and 13 Jbeta primers. Some clones are missing from TCRdb's copy, which holds only in-frame ones; the method was immunoSEQ multiplex PCR. The table lists tens of thousands of clones. Unmatched junction bases numbered 11, after V lost 2 bases and J lost 7 bases. Germline V gene lookup returns CDR1 MNHEY and CDR2 SMNVEV (reference sequence). The CDR3 runs to 16 residues. General observations from the study: Reports indicate that TCR beta sequences accurately predicted the HLA-A and HLA-B alleles of most subjects.

The chain joins TRBV27 to TRBJ2-5; 9 bases fit TRBD2. The TCR comes from a girl aged 5-17 years in good health and CMV-seropositive. The sample was PBMCs. Here the CDR3 DNA reads TGTGCCAGCAGTTTAGGCGGGGGGGCCGTTTTTGCGACCCAGTACTTC. As protein: CASSLGGGAVFATQYF.